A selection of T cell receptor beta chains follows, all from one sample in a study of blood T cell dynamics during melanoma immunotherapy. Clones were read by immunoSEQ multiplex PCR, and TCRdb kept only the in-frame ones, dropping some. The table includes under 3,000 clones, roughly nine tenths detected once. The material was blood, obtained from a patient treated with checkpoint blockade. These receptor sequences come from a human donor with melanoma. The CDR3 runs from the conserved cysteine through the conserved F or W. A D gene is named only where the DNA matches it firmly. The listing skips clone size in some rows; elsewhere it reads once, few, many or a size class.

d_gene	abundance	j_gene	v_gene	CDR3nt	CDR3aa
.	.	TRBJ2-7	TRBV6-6	TGTGCCAGCAGTTACGGGGCCAAGCAGTACTTC	CASSYGAKQYF
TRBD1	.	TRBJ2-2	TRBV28	TGTGCCAGCAGATCCTCTGGACAGGGGGCCGGGGAGCTGTTTTTT	CASRSSGQGAGELFF
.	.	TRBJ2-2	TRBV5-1	TGCGCCAGCAGCTTGGAACGGAACGGGGAGCTGTTTTTT	CASSLERNGELFF
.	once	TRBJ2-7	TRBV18	TGTGCCAGCTCACCCGTATCGAGGAGCCCCTCCTACGAGCAGTACTTC	CASSPVSRSPSYEQYF
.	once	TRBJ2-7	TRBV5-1	TGCGCCAGCAGCTCCGGGGACACCTACGAGCAGTACTTC	CASSSGDTYEQYF
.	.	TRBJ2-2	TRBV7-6	TGTGCCAGCAGTCGAACTAGTCCCGGGGAGCTGTTTTTT	CASSRTSPGELFF
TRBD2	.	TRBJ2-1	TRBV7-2	TGTGCCAGCAGCAAACTAGCGGGAAATGAGCAGTTCTTC	CASSKLAGNEQFF
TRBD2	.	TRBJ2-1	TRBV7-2	TGTGCCAGCAGCTTAACTAGCGGGTACAATGAGCAGTTCTTC	CASSLTSGYNEQFF
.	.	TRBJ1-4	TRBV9	TGTGCCAGCAGCGTAGCTTGGGGGACTAATGAAAAACTGTTTTTT	CASSVAWGTNEKLFF
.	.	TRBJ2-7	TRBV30	TGTGCCTGGAGTGGGACCGGTAACAACGAGCAGTACTTC	CAWSGTGNNEQYF
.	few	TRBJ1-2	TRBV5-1	TGCGCCAGCAGCTTGGGTGGGAAAAATGGCTACACCTTC	CASSLGGKNGYTF
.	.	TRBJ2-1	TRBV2	TGTGCCAGCAGTGAAGAGGTGGGGGAGCAGTTCTTC	CASSEEVGEQFF
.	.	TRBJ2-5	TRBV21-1	TGTGCCAGCACCCATTGGGGACAGGGTGAAGAGACCCAGTACTTC	CASTHWGQGEETQYF
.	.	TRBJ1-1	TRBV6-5	TGTGCCAGCAGTTACCATCTGAACACTGAAGCTTTCTTT	CASSYHLNTEAFF
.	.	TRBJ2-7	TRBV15	TGTGCCACCAGCAGAGATAGACTAGTGGAGCGCGAGCAGTACTTC	CATSRDRLVEREQYF
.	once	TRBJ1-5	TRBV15	TGTGCCACCAGCAGAGATCGAAGACCGGAGGAGCCCCAGCATTTT	CATSRDRRPEEPQHF
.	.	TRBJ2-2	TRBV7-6	TGTGCCAGCAGCGTGTCTCCAGGGCCAACGAACACCGGGGAGCTGTTTTTT	CASSVSPGPTNTGELFF
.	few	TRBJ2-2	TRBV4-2	TGTGCCAGCAGCCTTAGGTCTAACCCGAACACCGGGGAGCTGTTTTTT	CASSLRSNPNTGELFF
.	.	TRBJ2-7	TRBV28	TGTGCCAGCAGGCACCAACAGGGGAGGCTAACCTCCTACGAGCAGTACTTC	CASRHQQGRLTSYEQYF
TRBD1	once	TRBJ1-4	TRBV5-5	TGTGCCAGCAGCAAGACAGGGGGTTTTGCAACTAATGAAAAACTGTTTTTT	CASSKTGGFATNEKLFF
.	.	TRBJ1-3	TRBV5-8	TGTGCCAGCAGCCGGGCAGGCGTCTCTGGAAACACCATATATTTT	CASSRAGVSGNTIYF
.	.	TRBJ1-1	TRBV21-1	TGTGCCAGCAGCAAAACCAGGAACACTGAAGCTTTCTTT	CASSKTRNTEAFF
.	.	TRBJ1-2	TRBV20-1	TGCAGTGCTACAGGGAGCGGTGGCTACACCTTC	CSATGSGGYTF
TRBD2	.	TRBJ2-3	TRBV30	TGTGCCTGGACTAGCGGGAGATCAGCAGATACGCAGTATTTT	CAWTSGRSADTQYF
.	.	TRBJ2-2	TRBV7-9	TGTGCCAGCAGCCCTTATAGGAACACCGGGGAGCTGTTTTTT	CASSPYRNTGELFF
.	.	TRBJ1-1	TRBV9	TGTGCCAGCAGCGTAGGAACGACCCCGAGCACTGAAGCTTTCTTT	CASSVGTTPSTEAFF
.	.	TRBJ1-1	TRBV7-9	TGTGCCAGCAGCTCACAGCCGCTTGGGCCAAGTGTATTGAACACTGAAGCTTTCTTT	CASSSQPLGPSVLNTEAFF
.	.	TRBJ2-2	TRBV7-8	TGTGCCAGCAGCTTCATCGCAGGGCAAAACACCGGGGAGCTGTTTTTT	CASSFIAGQNTGELFF
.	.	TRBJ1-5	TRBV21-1	TGTGCCAGCAGCAAGACTGAGGATAGCAATCAGCCCCAGCATTTT	CASSKTEDSNQPQHF
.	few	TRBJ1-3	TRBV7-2	TGTGCCAGCAGCTCCCCCTGGGAGGCCACCGTTTCCGGAAACACCATATATTTT	CASSSPWEATVSGNTIYF
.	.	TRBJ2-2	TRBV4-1	TGCGCCAGCAGCCAAGATTACGGCGTCACCGGGGAGCTGTTTTTT	CASSQDYGVTGELFF
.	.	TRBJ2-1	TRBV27	TGTGCCAGCAGACCGCTAGCGAGCTCCTACAATGAGCAGTTCTTC	CASRPLASSYNEQFF
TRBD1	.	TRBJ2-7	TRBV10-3	TGTGCCACCAGGGGGGGGACAGGGGGCGAGCAGTACTTC	CATRGGTGGEQYF
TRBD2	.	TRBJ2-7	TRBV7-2	TGTGCCAGCAGCGTTACTAGCGGGAGTTCCTACGAGCAGTACTTC	CASSVTSGSSYEQYF
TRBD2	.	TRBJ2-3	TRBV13	TGTGCCAGCTCCCGGGGGGGCGGGAGGCCCACAGATACGCAGTATTTT	CASSRGGGRPTDTQYF
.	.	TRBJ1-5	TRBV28	TGTGCCAGCAGTTCAGAGGGACACTATAGCAATCAGCCCCAGCATTTT	CASSSEGHYSNQPQHF
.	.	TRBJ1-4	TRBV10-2	TGCGCCAGCAGTGGTGGGCAGGGACGGGAAAAACTGTTTTTT	CASSGGQGREKLFF
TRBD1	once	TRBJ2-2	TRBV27	TGTGCCAGCAGTGGCCTGACAGGGGGCTACCAGGCCGGGGAGCTGTTTTTT	CASSGLTGGYQAGELFF
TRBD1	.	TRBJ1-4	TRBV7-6	TGTGCCAGCAGCCCCGACAGGGTCAATGAAAAACTGTTTTTT	CASSPDRVNEKLFF
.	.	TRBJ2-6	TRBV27	TGTGCCAGCAGTTTGCGTCGGGGGTCCGGGGCCAACGTCCTGACTTTC	CASSLRRGSGANVLTF
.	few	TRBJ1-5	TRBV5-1	TGCGCCAGCAGCGCACAGATCAATCAGCCCCAGCATTTT	CASSAQINQPQHF
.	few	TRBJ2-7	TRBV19	TGTGCCAGTAGTATCAACGTCGGGAGCTCCTACGAGCAGTACTTC	CASSINVGSSYEQYF
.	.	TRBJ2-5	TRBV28	TGTGCCAGCAGTTCGGCCGACCTGGGGAGGAAGACCCAGTACTTC	CASSSADLGRKTQYF
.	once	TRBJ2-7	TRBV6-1	TGTGCCAGCAGAGACCCCCGTTGGGCCGCCTACGAGCAGTACTTC	CASRDPRWAAYEQYF
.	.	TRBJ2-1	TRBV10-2	TGCGCCAGCACCAGAACGGGGGTGTGGAATGAGCAGTTCTTC	CASTRTGVWNEQFF
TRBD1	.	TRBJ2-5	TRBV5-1	TGCGCCAGCAGCGAGGACAGGGTTAAGACCCAGTACTTC	CASSEDRVKTQYF
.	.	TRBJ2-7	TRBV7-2	TGTGCCAGCAGCCGAAGAGGGGGGGGCGACGAGCAGTACTTC	CASSRRGGGDEQYF
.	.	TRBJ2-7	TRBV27	TGTGCCAGCAGTTTAGCCGGTCCTCACCACGAGCAGTACTTC	CASSLAGPHHEQYF
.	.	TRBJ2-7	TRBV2	TGTGCCAGCAGTGAAGGTGGCGAGCAGTACTTC	CASSEGGEQYF